This note documents a single TCR beta chain sequence. This sample was included in a study of blood T cell repertoires in COVID-19. Study in general: In each case, the material was cDNA or gDNA derived from T cells, B-cell-depleted T cells, or PBMCs.

Generated by immunoSEQ multiplex PCR, the TCRdb table keeps only in-frame clones and is missing some. The sample records 60,000 to 85,000 clones, roughly 70% being singletons. The germline gives CDR1 SGHAT, CDR2 FQNNGV. V lost 1 base and J 0 bases, leaving 10 bases between the germline ends. CDR3 size: 16 residues. The sample was peripheral blood. The J gene is TRBJ2-4, the V gene TRBV11-2, with a possible D match to TRBD2 (6 bases). This TCR was sampled from a man aged 65 to 85 with acute or convalescent COVID-19. The CDR3 sequence is CASSLALGLAKNIQYF. CDR3 bases: TGTGCCAGCAGCTTAGCGTTGGGACTAGCCAAAAACATTCAGTACTTC.